This T cell receptor (beta chain) is from a study of PD-1 blockade in classical Hodgkin lymphoma. Regarding the study as a whole: Partial responders and progressors had significantly lower baseline TCR diversity.

The time point was: cycle 4 day 1 (C4D1), after more than five weeks of nivolumab. Exposure to brentuximab vedotin varied, and each patient had relapsed following autologous stem cell transplantation. A word on this clone: The antigen remains undetermined.

Germline CDR1 SGHRS, CDR2 YFSETQ. J was trimmed by 9 bases and V by 4 bases; bases with no gene match: 10. The CDR3 sequence is 15 residues long. TCRdb's table, derived via immunoSEQ multiplex PCR, lists solely in-frame clones and lacks some. The table records roughly 50,000 clones, roughly 89% of them present only once. The gene calls are TRBV5-1 and TRBJ2-1; 10 bases are a match to TRBD2. Sample: peripheral blood mononuclear cells (PBMCs), taken before the fourth cycle of nivolumab. The sequence was obtained from a human donor with classical Hodgkin lymphoma. CDR3 in DNA: TGCGCCAGCAGCCCGGGGCTAGCGGGAGTTGCTGAGCAGTTCTTC. Translating gives CASSPGLAGVAEQFF.